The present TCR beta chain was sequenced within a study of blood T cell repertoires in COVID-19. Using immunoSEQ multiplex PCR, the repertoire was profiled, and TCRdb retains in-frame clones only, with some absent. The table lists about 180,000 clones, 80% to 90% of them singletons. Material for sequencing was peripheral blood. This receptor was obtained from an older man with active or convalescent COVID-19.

CDR3 in amino acids: CASSWHLGTGRMNTEAFF. The CDR3 DNA follows: TGCGCCAGCAGCTGGCACCTCGGGACAGGGAGAATGAACACTGAAGCTTTCTTT. The chain employs TRBV5-1 and TRBJ1-1, with 9 bases lining up with TRBD1. The CDR3 is 18 residues long. The germline V gene encodes CDR1 SGHRS and CDR2 YFSETQ. Trimming cost V 3 bases and J 0 bases; bases outside gene matches: 12.